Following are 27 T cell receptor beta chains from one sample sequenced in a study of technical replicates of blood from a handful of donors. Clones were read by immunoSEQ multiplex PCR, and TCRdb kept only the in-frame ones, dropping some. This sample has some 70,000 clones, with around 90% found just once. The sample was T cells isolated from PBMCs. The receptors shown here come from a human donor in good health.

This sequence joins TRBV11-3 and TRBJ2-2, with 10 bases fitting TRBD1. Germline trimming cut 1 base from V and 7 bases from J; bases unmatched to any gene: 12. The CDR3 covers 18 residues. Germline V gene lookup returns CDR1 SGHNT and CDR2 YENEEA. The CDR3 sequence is CASSLALPGQGIGGELFF. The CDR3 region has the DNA TGTGCCAGCAGCTTAGCGCTGCCGGGACAGGGGATCGGCGGGGAGCTGTTTTTT.

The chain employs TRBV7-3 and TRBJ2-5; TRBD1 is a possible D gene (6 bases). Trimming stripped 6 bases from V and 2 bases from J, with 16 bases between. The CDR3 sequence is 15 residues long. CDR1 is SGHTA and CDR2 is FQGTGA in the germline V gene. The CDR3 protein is CASSLGGEFQETQYF. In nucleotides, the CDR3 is TGTGCCAGCAGTCTAGGGGGAGAATTTCAAGAGACCCAGTACTTC. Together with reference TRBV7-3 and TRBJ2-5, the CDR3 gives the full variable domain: GAGVSQTPSNKVTEKGKYVELRCDPISGHTALYWYRQSLGQGPEFLIYFQGTGAADDSGLPNDRFFAVRPEGSVSTLKIQRTERGDSAVYLCASSLGGEFQETQYFGPGTRLLVL.

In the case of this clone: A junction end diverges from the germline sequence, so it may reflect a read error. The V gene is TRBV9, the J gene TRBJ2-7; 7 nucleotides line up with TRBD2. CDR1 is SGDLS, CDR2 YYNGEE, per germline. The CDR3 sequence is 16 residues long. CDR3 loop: CASSVDPRGRSSEQYF. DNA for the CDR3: TGTGCCAGCAGCGTGGACCCCCGCGGGAGATCCTCCGAGCAGTACTTC.

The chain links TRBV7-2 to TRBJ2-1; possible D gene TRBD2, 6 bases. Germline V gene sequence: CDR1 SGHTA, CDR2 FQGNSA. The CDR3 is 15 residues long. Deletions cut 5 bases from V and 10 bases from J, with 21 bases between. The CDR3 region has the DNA TGTGCCAGCAGCCCGGGACTCTCCTCCGCGGGGGAGCAGTTCTTC. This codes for CASSPGLSSAGEQFF.

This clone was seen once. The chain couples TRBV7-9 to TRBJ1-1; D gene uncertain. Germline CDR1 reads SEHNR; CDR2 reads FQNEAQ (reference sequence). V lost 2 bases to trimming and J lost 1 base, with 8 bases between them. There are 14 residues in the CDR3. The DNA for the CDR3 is TGTGCCAGCAGCTTACTAATAGAGAACACTGAAGCTTTCTTT. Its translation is CASSLLIENTEAFF.

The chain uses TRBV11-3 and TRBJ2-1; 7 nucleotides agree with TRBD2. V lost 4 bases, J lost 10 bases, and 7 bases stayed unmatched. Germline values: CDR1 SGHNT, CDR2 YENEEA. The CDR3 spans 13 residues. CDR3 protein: CASSWGGLGEQFF. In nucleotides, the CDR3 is TGTGCCAGCAGCTGGGGGGGGTTAGGGGAGCAGTTCTTC.

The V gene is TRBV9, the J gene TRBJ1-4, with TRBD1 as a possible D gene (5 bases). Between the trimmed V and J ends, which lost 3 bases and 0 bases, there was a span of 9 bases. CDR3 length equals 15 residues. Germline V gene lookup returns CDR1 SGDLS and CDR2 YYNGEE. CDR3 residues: CASSEQGATNEKLFF. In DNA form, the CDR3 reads TGTGCCAGCAGCGAGCAGGGCGCAACTAATGAAAAACTGTTTTTT. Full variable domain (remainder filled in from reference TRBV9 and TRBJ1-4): DSGVTQTPKHLITATGQRVTLRCSPRSGDLSVYWYQQSLDQGLQFLIQYYNGEERAKGNILERFSAQQFPDLHSELNLSSLELGDSALYFCASSEQGATNEKLFFGSGTQLSVL.

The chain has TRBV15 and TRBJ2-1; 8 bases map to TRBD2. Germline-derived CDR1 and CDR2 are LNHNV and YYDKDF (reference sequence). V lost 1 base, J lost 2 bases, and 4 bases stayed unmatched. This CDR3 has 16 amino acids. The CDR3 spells CATSRVGAGAYNEQFF. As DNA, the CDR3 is TGTGCCACCAGCAGAGTGGGAGCGGGAGCCTACAATGAGCAGTTCTTC.

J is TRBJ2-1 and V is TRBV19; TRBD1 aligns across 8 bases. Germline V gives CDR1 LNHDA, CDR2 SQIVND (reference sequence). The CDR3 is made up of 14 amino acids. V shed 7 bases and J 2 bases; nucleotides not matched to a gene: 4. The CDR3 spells CASKGQGAYNEQFF. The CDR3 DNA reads TGTGCCAGTAAAGGACAGGGTGCCTACAATGAGCAGTTCTTC.

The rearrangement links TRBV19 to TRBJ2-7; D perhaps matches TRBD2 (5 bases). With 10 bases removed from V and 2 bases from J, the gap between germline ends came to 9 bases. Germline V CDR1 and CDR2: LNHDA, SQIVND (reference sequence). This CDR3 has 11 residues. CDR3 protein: CATKEAYEQYF. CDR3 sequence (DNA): TGTGCCACAAAGGAGGCCTACGAGCAGTACTTC.

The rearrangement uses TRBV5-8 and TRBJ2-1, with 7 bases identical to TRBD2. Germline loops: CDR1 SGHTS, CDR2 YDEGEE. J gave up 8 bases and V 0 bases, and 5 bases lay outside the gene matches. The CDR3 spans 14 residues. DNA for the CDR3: TGTGCCAGCAGCTTGGGGTGGGAGGGCCATGAGCAGTTCTTC. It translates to CASSLGWEGHEQFF. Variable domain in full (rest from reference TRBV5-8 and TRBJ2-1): EAGVTQSPTHLIKTRGQQATLRCSPISGHTSVYWYQQALGLGLQFLLWYDEGEERNRGNFPPRFSGRQFPNYSSELNVNALELEDSALYLCASSLGWEGHEQFFGPGTRLTVL.

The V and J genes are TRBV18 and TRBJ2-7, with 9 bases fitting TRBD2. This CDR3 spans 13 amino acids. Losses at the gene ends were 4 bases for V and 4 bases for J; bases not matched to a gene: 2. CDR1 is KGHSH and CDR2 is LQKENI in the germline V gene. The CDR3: CASSLAGAYEQYF. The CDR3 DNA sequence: TGTGCCAGCTCACTAGCGGGAGCTTACGAGCAGTACTTC.

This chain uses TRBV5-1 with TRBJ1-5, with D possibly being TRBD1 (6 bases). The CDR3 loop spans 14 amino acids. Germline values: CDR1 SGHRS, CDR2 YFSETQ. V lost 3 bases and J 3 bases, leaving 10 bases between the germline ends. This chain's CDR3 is CASSSGQPNQPQHF. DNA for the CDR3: TGCGCCAGCAGCTCCGGACAGCCCAATCAGCCCCAGCATTTT. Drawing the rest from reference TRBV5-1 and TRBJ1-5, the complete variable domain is KAGVTQTPRYLIKTRGQQVTLSCSPISGHRSVSWYQQTPGQGLQFLFEYFSETQRNKGNFPGRFSGRQFSNSRSEMNVSTLELGDSALYLCASSSGQPNQPQHFGDGTRLSIL.

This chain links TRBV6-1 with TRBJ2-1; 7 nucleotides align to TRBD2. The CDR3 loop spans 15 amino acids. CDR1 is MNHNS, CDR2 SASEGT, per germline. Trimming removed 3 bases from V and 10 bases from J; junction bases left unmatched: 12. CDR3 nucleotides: TGTGCCAGCAGTGACATCGGGAGGTCCATCACAGAGCAGTTCTTC. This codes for CASSDIGRSITEQFF.

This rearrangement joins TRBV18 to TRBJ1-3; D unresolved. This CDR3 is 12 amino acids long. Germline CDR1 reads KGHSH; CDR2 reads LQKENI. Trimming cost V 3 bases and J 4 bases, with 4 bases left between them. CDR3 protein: CASSPQGNTIYF. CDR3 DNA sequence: TGTGCCAGCTCACCCCAGGGAAACACCATATATTTT. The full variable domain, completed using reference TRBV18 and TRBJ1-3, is NAGVMQNPRHLVRRRGQEARLRCSPMKGHSHVYWYRQLPEEGLKFMVYLQKENIIDESGMPKERFSAEFPKEGPSILRIQQVVRGDSAAYFCASSPQGNTIYFGEGSWLTVV.

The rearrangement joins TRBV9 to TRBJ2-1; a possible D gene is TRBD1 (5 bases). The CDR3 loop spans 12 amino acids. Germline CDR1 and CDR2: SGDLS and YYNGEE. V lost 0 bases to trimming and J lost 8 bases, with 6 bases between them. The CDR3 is CASSVGGYEQFF. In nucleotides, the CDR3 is TGTGCCAGCAGCGTAGGGGGCTATGAGCAGTTCTTC.

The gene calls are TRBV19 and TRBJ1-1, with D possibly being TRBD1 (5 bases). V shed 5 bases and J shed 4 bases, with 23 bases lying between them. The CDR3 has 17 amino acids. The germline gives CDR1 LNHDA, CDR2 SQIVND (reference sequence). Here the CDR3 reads CASSETGTGVGGTEAFF. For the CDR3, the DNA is TGTGCCAGTAGTGAAACCGGGACGGGGGTTGGAGGCACTGAAGCTTTCTTT.

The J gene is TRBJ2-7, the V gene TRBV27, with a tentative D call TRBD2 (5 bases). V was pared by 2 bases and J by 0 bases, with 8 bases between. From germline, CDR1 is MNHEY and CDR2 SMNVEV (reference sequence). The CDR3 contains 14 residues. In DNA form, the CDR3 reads TGTGCCAGCAGTTTAACTAGGCCCTCCTACGAGCAGTACTTC. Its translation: CASSLTRPSYEQYF.

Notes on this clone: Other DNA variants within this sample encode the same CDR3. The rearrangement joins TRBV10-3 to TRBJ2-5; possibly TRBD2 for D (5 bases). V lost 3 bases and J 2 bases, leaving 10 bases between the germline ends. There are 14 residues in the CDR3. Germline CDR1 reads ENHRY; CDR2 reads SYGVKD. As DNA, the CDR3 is TGTGCCATCAGTGACGGACGGGAACAAGAGACCCAGTACTTC. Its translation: CAISDGREQETQYF.

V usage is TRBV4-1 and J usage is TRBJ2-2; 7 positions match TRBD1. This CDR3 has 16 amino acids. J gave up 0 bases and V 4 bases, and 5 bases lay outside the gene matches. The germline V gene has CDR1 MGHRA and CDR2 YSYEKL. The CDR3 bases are TGCGCCAGCAGCCCCAGACAGGGCCCGAACACCGGGGAGCTGTTTTTT. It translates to CASSPRQGPNTGELFF.

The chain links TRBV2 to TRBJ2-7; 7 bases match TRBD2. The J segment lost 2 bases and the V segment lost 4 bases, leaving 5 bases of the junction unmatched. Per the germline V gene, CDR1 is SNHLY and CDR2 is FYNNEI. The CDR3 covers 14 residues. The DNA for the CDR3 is TGTGCCAGCAGTGTATTTGCGGGAGCCTACGAGCAGTACTTC. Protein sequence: CASSVFAGAYEQYF.

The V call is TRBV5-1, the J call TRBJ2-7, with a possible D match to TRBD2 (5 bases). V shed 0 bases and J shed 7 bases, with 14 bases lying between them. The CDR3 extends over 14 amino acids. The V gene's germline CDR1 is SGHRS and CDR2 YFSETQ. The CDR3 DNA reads TGCGCCAGCAGCTTGGGCCGGGGTAATGAGGAGCAGTACTTC. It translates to CASSLGRGNEEQYF. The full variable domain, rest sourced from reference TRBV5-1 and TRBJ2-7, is KAGVTQTPRYLIKTRGQQVTLSCSPISGHRSVSWYQQTPGQGLQFLFEYFSETQRNKGNFPGRFSGRQFSNSRSEMNVSTLELGDSALYLCASSLGRGNEEQYFGPGTRLTVT.

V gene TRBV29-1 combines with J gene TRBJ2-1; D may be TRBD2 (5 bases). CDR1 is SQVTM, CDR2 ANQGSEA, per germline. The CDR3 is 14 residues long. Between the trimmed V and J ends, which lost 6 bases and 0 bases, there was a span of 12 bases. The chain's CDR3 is CSVRVGSSYNEQFF. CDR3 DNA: TGCAGCGTAAGGGTAGGGAGCTCCTACAATGAGCAGTTCTTC.

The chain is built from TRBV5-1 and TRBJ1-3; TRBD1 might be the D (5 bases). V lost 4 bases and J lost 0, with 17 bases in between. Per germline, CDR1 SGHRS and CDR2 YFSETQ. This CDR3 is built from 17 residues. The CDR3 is CASSLSGGTTSGNTIYF. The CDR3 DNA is TGCGCCAGCAGCCTATCAGGCGGGACGACCTCTGGAAACACCATATATTTT.

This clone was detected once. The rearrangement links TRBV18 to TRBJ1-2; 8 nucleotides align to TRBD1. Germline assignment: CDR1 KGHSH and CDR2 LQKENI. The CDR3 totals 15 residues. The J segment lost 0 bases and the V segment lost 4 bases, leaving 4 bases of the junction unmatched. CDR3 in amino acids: CASSQGTGANYGYTF. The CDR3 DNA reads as TGTGCCAGCTCACAAGGGACAGGAGCTAACTATGGCTACACCTTC.

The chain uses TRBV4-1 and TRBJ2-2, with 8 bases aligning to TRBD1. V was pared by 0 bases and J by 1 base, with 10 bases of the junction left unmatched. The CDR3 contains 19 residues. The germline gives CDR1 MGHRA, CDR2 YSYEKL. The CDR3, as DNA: TGCGCCAGCAGCCAAGAACGAGTGGGCAGGGGGCTGAACACCGGGGAGCTGTTTTTT. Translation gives CASSQERVGRGLNTGELFF.

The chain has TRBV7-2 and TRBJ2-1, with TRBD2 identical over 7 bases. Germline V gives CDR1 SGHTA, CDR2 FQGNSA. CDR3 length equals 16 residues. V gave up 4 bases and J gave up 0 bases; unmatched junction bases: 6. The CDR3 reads CASSSSSGFSYNEQFF. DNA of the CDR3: TGTGCCAGCAGCTCATCTAGCGGATTCTCCTACAATGAGCAGTTCTTC.